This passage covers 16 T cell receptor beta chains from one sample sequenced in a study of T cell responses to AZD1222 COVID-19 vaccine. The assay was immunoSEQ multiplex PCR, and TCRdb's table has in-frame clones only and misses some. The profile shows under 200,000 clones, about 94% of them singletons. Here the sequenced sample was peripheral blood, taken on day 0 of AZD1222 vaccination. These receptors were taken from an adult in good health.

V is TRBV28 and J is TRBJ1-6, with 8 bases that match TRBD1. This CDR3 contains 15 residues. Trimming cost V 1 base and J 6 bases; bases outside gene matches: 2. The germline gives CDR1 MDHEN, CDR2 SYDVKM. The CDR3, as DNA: TGTGCCAGCAGTTTATCCGACAGGGGTAATTCACCCCTCCACTTT. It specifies CASSLSDRGNSPLHF.

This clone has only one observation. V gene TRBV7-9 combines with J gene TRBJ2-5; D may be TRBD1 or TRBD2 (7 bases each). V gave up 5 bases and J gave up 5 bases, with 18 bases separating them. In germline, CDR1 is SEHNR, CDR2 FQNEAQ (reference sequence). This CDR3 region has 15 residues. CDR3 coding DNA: TGTGCCAGCAGCCTTAGGGCAGGGGGAGGGGAGACCCAGTACTTC. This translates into CASSLRAGGGETQYF.

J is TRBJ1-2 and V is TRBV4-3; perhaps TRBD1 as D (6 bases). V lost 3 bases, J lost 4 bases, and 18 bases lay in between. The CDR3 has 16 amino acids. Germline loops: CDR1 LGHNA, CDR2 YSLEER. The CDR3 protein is CASSQAIWDNLYGYTF. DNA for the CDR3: TGCGCCAGCAGCCAGGCTATATGGGACAACCTCTATGGCTACACCTTC.

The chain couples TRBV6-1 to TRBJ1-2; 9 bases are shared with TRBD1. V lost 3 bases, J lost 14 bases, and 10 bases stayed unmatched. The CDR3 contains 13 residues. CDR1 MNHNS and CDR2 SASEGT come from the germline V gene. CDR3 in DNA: TGTGCCAGCAGTGATTTGGGGACAGGGCGCACGACCTTC. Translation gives CASSDLGTGRTTF.

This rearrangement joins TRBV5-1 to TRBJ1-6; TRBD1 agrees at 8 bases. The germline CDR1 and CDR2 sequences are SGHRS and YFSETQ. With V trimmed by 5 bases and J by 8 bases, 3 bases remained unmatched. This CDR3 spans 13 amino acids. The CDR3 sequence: CASRDRVDSPLHF. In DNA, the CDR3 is TGCGCCAGCAGGGACAGGGTTGATTCACCCCTCCACTTT.

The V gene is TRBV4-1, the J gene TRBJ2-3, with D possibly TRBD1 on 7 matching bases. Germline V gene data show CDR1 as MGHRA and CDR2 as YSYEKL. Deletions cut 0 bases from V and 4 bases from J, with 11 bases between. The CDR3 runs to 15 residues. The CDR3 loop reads CASSQDQGEADTQYF. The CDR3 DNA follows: TGCGCCAGCAGCCAAGATCAGGGGGAGGCAGATACGCAGTATTTT.

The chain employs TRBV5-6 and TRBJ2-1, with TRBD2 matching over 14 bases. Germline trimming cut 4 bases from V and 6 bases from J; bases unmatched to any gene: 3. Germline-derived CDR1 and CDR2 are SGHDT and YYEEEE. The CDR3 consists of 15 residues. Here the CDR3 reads CASSPTSGRVNEQFF. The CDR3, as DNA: TGTGCCAGCAGCCCGACTAGCGGGAGGGTCAATGAGCAGTTCTTC.

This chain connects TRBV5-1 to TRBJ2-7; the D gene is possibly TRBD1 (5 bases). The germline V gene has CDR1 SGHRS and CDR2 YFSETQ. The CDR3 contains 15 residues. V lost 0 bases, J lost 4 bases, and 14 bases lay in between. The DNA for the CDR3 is TGCGCCAGCAGCTTGGAGCCAGGGTCCAAATACGAGCAGTACTTC. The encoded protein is CASSLEPGSKYEQYF.

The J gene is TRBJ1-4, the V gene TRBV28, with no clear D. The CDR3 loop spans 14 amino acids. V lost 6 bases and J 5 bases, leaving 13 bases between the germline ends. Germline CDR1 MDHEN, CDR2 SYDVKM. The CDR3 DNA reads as TGTGCCAGCAGCCCCACCCCATCAAATGAAAAACTGTTTTTT. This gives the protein CASSPTPSNEKLFF.

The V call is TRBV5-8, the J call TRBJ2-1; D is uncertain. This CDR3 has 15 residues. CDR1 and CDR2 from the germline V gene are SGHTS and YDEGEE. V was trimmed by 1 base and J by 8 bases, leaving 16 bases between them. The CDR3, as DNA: TGTGCCAGCAGCTTGTACAACTTCCCACGGGATGAGCAGTTCTTC. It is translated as CASSLYNFPRDEQFF.

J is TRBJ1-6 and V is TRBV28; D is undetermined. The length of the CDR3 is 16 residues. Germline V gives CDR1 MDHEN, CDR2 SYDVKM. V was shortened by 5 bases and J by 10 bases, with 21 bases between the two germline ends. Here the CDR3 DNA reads TGTGCCAGCAGTCCCTACCCCTCCCCATCTATCTCACCCCTCCACTTT. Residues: CASSPYPSPSISPLHF. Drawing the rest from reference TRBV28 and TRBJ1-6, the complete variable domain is DVKVTQSSRYLVKRTGEKVFLECVQDMDHENMFWYRQDPGLGLRLIYFSYDVKMKEKGDIPEGYSVSREKKERFSLILESASTNQTSMYLCASSPYPSPSISPLHFGNGTRLTVT.

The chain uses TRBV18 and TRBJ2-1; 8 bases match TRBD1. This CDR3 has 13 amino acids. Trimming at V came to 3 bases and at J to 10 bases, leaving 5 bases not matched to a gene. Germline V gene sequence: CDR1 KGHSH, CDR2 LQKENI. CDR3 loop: CASSPGQGMEQFF. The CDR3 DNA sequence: TGTGCCAGCTCACCCGGACAGGGTATGGAGCAGTTCTTC.

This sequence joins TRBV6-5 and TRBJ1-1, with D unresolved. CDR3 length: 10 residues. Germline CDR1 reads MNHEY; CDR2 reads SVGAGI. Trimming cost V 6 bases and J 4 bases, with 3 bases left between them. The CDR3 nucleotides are TGTGCCAGCAGGAGCACTGAAGCTTTCTTT. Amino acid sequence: CASRSTEAFF.

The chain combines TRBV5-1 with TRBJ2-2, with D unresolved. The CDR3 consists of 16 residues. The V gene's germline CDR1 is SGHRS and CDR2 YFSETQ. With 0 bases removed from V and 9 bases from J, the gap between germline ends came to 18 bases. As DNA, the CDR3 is TGCGCCAGCAGCTTGGGCATTCGAAAGGACCACCGGGAGCTGTTTTTT. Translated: CASSLGIRKDHRELFF.

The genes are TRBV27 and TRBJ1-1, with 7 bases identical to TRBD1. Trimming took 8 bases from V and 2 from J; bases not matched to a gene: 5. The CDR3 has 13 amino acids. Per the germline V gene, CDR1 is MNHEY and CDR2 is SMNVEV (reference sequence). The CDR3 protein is CASRGQINTEAFF. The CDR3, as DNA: TGTGCCAGCCGGGGACAGATAAACACTGAAGCTTTCTTT.

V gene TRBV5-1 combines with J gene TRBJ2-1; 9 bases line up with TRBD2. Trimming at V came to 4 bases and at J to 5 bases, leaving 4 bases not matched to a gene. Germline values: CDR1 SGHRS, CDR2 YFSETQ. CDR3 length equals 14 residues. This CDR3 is CASSVLAGNNEQFF. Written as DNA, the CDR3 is TGCGCCAGCAGCGTCCTAGCGGGAAACAATGAGCAGTTCTTC.